These 8 T cell receptor beta chains were sequenced from one sample in a study of blood T cells in healthy people across ages (dated by TCRdb to the mid-2010s). To prepare the library, 5' RACE was applied. Sequencing was performed on an Illumina HiSeq 2500. The second PCR ran for roughly 7 to 11 cycles and used a J-beta primer mix along with a sample-barcoded 5' primer. TCRdb itself trimmed the public reads at Q25 with fastp, ran MiXCR and retained productive beta chains. Identical CDR3 protein sequences are pooled into one entry, listed with their most common genes and DNA. The sample table contains hundreds of thousands of distinct CDR3 sequences; only one count was recorded for roughly 58% of them. The ten largest clones add up to over 30% of the sample. Sample: blood. These receptor sequences come from a man in his 60s in good health.

The gene calls are TRBV3-1 and TRBJ2-3; D gene unclear. V was pared by 8 bases and J by 2 bases, with 11 bases between. This CDR3 comprises 13 residues. From germline, CDR1 is LGHDT and CDR2 YNNKEL (reference sequence). The CDR3: CASGSAHTDTQYF. Written as DNA, the CDR3 is TGTGCCAGCGGCTCAGCCCACACAGATACGCAGTATTTT.

This clonotype was seen a few times. The V gene is TRBV25-1, the J gene TRBJ2-3; 9 nucleotides line up with TRBD2. The V gene end was trimmed by 3 bases and the J gene end by 6 bases; junction bases not matched to a gene: 7. This CDR3 region has 15 residues. Germline V gene data show CDR1 as MGHDK and CDR2 as SYGVNS. CDR3 DNA sequence: TGTGCCAGCAGTGACTTAGCGGGGGCGGGGGATACGCAGTATTTT. It codes for CASSDLAGAGDTQYF.

The rearrangement uses TRBV28 and TRBJ1-2, with 7 nucleotides matching TRBD1. V lost 6 bases to trimming and J lost 7 bases; unmatched junction nucleotides: 8. Germline V lookup: CDR1 MDHEN, CDR2 SYDVKM. The CDR3 extends over 13 amino acids. This chain's CDR3 is CASSSGTALGYTF. The CDR3, as DNA: TGTGCCAGCAGCTCCGGGACAGCCCTTGGCTACACCTTC.

The chain couples TRBV24-1 to TRBJ2-5; tentative D call: TRBD1 (6 bases). Germline V gene data show CDR1 as KGHDR and CDR2 as SFDVKD. The CDR3 extends over 14 amino acids. V dropped 3 bases and J dropped 1 base, with 8 bases sitting between them. The CDR3: CATSDGRGQETQYF. CDR3 coding DNA: TGTGCCACCAGTGATGGCAGGGGCCAAGAGACCCAGTACTTC.

This chain joins TRBV6-2 or TRBV6-3 and TRBJ1-6; possibly TRBD1 for D (5 bases). Germline CDR1 and CDR2: MNHEY and SVGEGT. Between the trimmed V and J ends, which lost 6 bases and 6 bases, there was a span of 12 bases. The CDR3 extends over 14 amino acids. The CDR3 sequence: CASSPQGLNSPLHF. In DNA, the CDR3 is TGTGCCAGCAGCCCTCAGGGTCTTAATTCACCCCTCCACTTT.

By share of the sample, this clonotype is medium-sized (0.01 to 0.1%). The V gene is TRBV7-6, the J gene TRBJ2-6; D perhaps matches TRBD2 (5 bases). V lost 2 bases to trimming and J lost 11 bases, with 13 bases between them. Germline V gene lookup returns CDR1 SGHVS and CDR2 FNYEAQ. This CDR3 has 14 residues. CDR3 in amino acids: CASSLNPDGDVLTF. CDR3 DNA: TGTGCCAGCAGCTTAAATCCGGACGGGGACGTCCTGACTTTC.

This clonotype was recorded a few times. The chain has TRBV29-1 and TRBJ2-1; 9 bases align to TRBD2. In germline, CDR1 is SQVTM, CDR2 ANQGSEA. After removal of 6 bases from V and 4 bases from J, the junction contained 7 bases not matched to a gene. This CDR3 is 14 amino acids long. CDR3 sequence (DNA): TGCAGCGTCCTTACTAGCGGGCGGTACAATGAGCAGTTCTTC. Translation gives CSVLTSGRYNEQFF.

J is TRBJ2-4 and V is TRBV5-1; TRBD1 matches 8 bases. The DNA end is a closer match to TRBJ2-5, so the J assignment may be wrong. The CDR3 consists of 15 residues. Germline values: CDR1 SGHRS, CDR2 YFSETQ. CDR3 loop: CASSLDGQGRETQYF. As DNA, the CDR3 is TGCGCCAGCAGCTTGGATGGACAGGGACGAGAGACCCAGTACTTC.